Detailed here is one T cell receptor beta chain. The data were taken from a study of OX40 agonist ivuxolimab in advanced cancers. Study-level background: In this cohort, patients received ivuxolimab, an agonistic anti-OX40 (CD134) antibody. Among those enrolled, mean age was around 60 years (range roughly 23 to 90) and approximately 83% were male.

Autoimmune disease history or systemic immunosuppression led to patient exclusion. Clones were sequenced by immunoSEQ multiplex PCR, and TCRdb holds only the in-frame ones, with some missing. The table lists roughly 66,000 clones, about four fifths of them singletons, with roughly 2.4% in the top ten. CDR1 SGHTA and CDR2 FQGNSA come from the germline V gene. V was trimmed by 6 bases and J by 3 bases, leaving 12 bases between them. The CDR3 sequence is 14 residues long. The origin of this receptor is an adult with an advanced solid tumor such as melanoma, head and neck, liver or kidney cancer. This sequence joins TRBV7-2 and TRBJ1-5; D call uncertain. The specimen was CD4+ or CD8+ T cells sorted from blood, collected in a trial of the OX40 agonist ivuxolimab. The CDR3: CASRLMEANQPQHF. The CDR3 bases are TGTGCCAGCAGATTGATGGAAGCCAATCAGCCCCAGCATTTT.